This entry concerns a single T cell receptor (beta chain). Its antigen is not identified. J was trimmed by 7 bases and V by 5 bases; bases with no gene match: 5. CDR3 length equals 14 residues. Germline lookup yields CDR1 SGHTA and CDR2 FQGTGA. These data originate in a study of shared clonotypes between healthy human individuals. General study findings and limits: Naive subsets, compared against memory subsets, generally had larger estimated richness values. The small donor group covered limited genetic and exposure diversity. Sharing across four donors was highest in naive CD4 (roughly 5%) and lowest in memory CD8 (roughly 0.4%).

It was roughly 190 ng DNA, 28,000 or so T cell genomes, that sorted-subset replicate PCRs used. TCRdb's copy holds only in-frame clones and misses some; the assay was immunoSEQ multiplex PCR. The sample carries approximately 2,300,000 clones, 85% to 95% recorded once. The origin of this receptor is a man younger than 35 in good health. Some clones in this sample may be carry-over from other donors' samples. V is TRBV7-3 and J is TRBJ2-1, with 10 bases fitting TRBD2. The source material was naive CD4+ T cells from PBMCs. Subset specified: CD45RA+ positively selected. The CDR3 is CASSEPGLANEQFF. In nucleotides, the CDR3 is TGTGCCAGCAGCGAACCGGGACTAGCGAATGAGCAGTTCTTC.